These 29 T cell receptor beta chains originate from one sample sequenced in a study of blood T cell repertoires in COVID-19. Assay used: immunoSEQ multiplex PCR; TCRdb lists only in-frame clones, some missing. The sample lists roughly 200,000 clones, around nine tenths occurring once. Sequencing was performed on peripheral blood. Receptors were obtained from a woman aged 18-35 years who had recovered from COVID-19.

In the case of this clone: Other DNA sequences from this sample encode an identical CDR3 as well. The V and J genes are TRBV27 and TRBJ1-1; D remains ambiguous. CDR1 is MNHEY and CDR2 is SMNVEV in the germline V gene (reference sequence). The length of the CDR3 is 13 residues. The V end was cut by 0 bases, the J end by 1 base, with 3 bases between. CDR3 sequence reads: CASSLSRNTEAFF. CDR3 DNA sequence: TGTGCCAGCAGTTTATCCAGGAACACTGAAGCTTTCTTT.

V and J are TRBV5-6 and TRBJ2-1; D is ambiguous. Germline CDR1 SGHDT, CDR2 YYEEEE. CDR3 length: 14 amino acids. Trimming cost V 4 bases and J 3 bases, with 11 bases left between them. CDR3 residues: CASSRARIYNEQFF. DNA for the CDR3: TGTGCCAGCAGCCGCGCTAGAATCTACAATGAGCAGTTCTTC.

This clone came up once. Here the CDR3 reads CASGFRSLAGGRNTGELFF. In DNA form, the CDR3 reads TGTGCTAGTGGTTTCCGTTCACTAGCGGGGGGGAGGAACACCGGGGAGCTGTTTTTT. V and J are TRBV12-5 and TRBJ2-2, with 13 bases fitting TRBD2. CDR3 length: 19 amino acids. V shed 3 bases and J 1 base; nucleotides not matched to a gene: 8. CDR1 is LGHNT, CDR2 FRNRAP, per germline.

V is TRBV5-5 and J is TRBJ2-3; 10 bases are a match to TRBD2. Germline assignment: CDR1 SGHKS and CDR2 YYEKEE (reference sequence). This CDR3 has 14 amino acids. V lost 3 bases, J lost 6 bases, and 4 bases stayed unmatched. The CDR3 here is CASSSSGGKDTQYF. Here the CDR3 DNA reads TGTGCCAGCAGCTCTAGCGGGGGTAAGGATACGCAGTATTTT.

The V and J genes are TRBV9 and TRBJ2-7; weak D call: TRBD1 (6 bases). The germline V gene encodes CDR1 SGDLS and CDR2 YYNGEE. This CDR3 spans 14 amino acids. Trimming shortened V by 0 bases and J by 3 bases, and 10 bases separated the two germline ends. CDR3 in DNA: TGTGCCAGCAGCGTAGCCCCAGGGGACTACGAGCAGTACGTC. Amino acids: CASSVAPGDYEQYV.

The chain uses TRBV6-5 and TRBJ1-1; 8 bases match TRBD1. Germline V gives CDR1 MNHEY, CDR2 SVGAGI. Trimming at V came to 8 bases and at J to 1 base, leaving 6 bases not matched to a gene. There are 14 residues in the CDR3. CDR3 in amino acids: CASETGDRNTEAFF. The CDR3 DNA reads TGTGCCAGCGAGACAGGGGATAGGAACACTGAAGCTTTCTTT.

This clone was recorded a few times. J is TRBJ2-7 and V is TRBV7-9, with 8 bases that match TRBD2. Looked up from germline, CDR1 is SEHNR and CDR2 is FQNEAQ (reference sequence). V lost 5 bases to trimming and J lost 2 bases; unmatched junction nucleotides: 5. CDR3 length equals 14 residues. In DNA form, the CDR3 reads TGTGCCAGCAGCATTAGCGGGGAACCCTACGAGCAGTACGTC. Encoded protein: CASSISGEPYEQYV.

This clone came up once. V gene TRBV6-6 combines with J gene TRBJ1-3; D possibly corresponds to TRBD1 (6 bases). V lost 5 bases and J lost 3, with 26 bases in between. Looked up from germline, CDR1 is MNHNY and CDR2 is SVGAGI (reference sequence). CDR3 length: 19 residues. DNA for the CDR3: TGTGCCAGCAGTCACAGGGCTGGGGGCCTGGATTTGGGTGGAAACACCATATATTTT. It specifies CASSHRAGGLDLGGNTIYF.

The chain has TRBV5-1 and TRBJ2-3; D may be TRBD2 (6 bases). Per germline, CDR1 SGHRS and CDR2 YFSETQ. V gave up 2 bases and J gave up 2 bases, with 9 bases separating them. The CDR3 sequence is 14 residues long. CDR3 sequence (DNA): TGCGCCAGCAGCTTTAGCGGTTTCACAGATACGCAGTATTTT. This sequence encodes CASSFSGFTDTQYF.

V gene TRBV27 combines with J gene TRBJ2-5, with 8 bases identical to TRBD1. V trimming: 5 bases; J trimming: 5 bases; junction bases outside the gene matches: 7. Germline V gives CDR1 MNHEY, CDR2 SMNVEV (reference sequence). This CDR3 has 14 residues. In DNA, the CDR3 is TGTGCCAGCAGTCAGCAGGGGGCCGGGGAGACCCAGTACTTC. Translation gives CASSQQGAGETQYF.

V gene TRBV9 combines with J gene TRBJ1-6; D unresolved. CDR1 SGDLS and CDR2 YYNGEE come from the germline V gene. V was clipped by 9 bases and J by 0 bases, with 10 bases between them. CDR3 length: 14 residues. CDR3 nucleotides: TGTGCCACCTCCTCGGGCTCCTATAATTCACCCCTCCACTTT. This translates into CATSSGSYNSPLHF.

The chain carries TRBV11-1 and TRBJ2-3, with 9 bases lining up with TRBD2. Trimming took 3 bases from V and 2 from J; bases not matched to a gene: 6. CDR3 length equals 16 residues. Germline loops: CDR1 SGHAT, CDR2 FQDESV (reference sequence). The CDR3 DNA sequence: TGTGCCAGCAGCTTCCAAGCGGGGGGCTACACAGATACGCAGTATTTT. Translation: CASSFQAGGYTDTQYF.

The chain carries TRBV6-4 and TRBJ1-1; D is uncertain. Trimming pared 4 bases from V and 6 bases from J, leaving 12 bases between. The CDR3 covers 13 residues. Germline CDR1 and CDR2: MRHNA and SNTAGT. This chain's CDR3 is CASSASSSSEAFF. In DNA form, the CDR3 reads TGTGCCAGCAGTGCCAGTTCATCTTCTGAAGCTTTCTTT.

The chain has TRBV6-2 or TRBV6-3 and TRBJ1-2, with D possibly being TRBD1 (5 bases). V dropped 2 bases and J dropped 8 bases, with 15 bases sitting between them. The CDR3 loop spans 14 amino acids. Looked up from germline, CDR1 is MNHEY and CDR2 is SVGEGT. CDR3 in DNA: TGTGCCAGCAGTTACCCCAAGGGGTGGAAAGGCTACACCTTC. Its protein is CASSYPKGWKGYTF.

The chain carries TRBV7-2 and TRBJ2-7; weak D call: TRBD1 (5 bases). CDR3 length equals 14 residues. Trimming removed 0 bases from V and 2 bases from J, with 8 bases in between. Germline CDR1 reads SGHTA; CDR2 reads FQGNSA. As DNA, the CDR3 is TGTGCCAGCAGCTTAGCGCCAGGGACCTACGAGCAGTACTTC. Its translation is CASSLAPGTYEQYF.

This chain joins TRBV19 and TRBJ1-1; 10 bases line up with TRBD1. J gave up 7 bases and V 3 bases, and 8 bases lay outside the gene matches. This CDR3 has 15 residues. The germline gives CDR1 LNHDA, CDR2 SQIVND (reference sequence). CDR3 coding DNA: TGTGCCAGTAGTATCAAAAGACAGGGGGCTCTTGAAGCTTTCTTT. Its protein product is CASSIKRQGALEAFF.

The chain carries TRBV5-5 and TRBJ2-5; 14 bases match TRBD2. V gave up 3 bases and J gave up 1 base; unmatched junction bases: 5. The germline gives CDR1 SGHKS, CDR2 YYEKEE (reference sequence). This CDR3 is built from 17 residues. CDR3 nucleotides: TGTGCCAGCAGCTCCGGGACTAGCGGGGGACTCCAAGAGACCCAGTACTTC. As protein: CASSSGTSGGLQETQYF.

This clone has only one observation. V usage is TRBV6-1 and J usage is TRBJ2-7; D gene ambiguous. Germline-derived CDR1 and CDR2 are MNHNS and SASEGT. V was clipped by 2 bases and J by 2 bases, with 4 bases between them. The CDR3 extends over 12 amino acids. The CDR3 protein is CASSESAYEQYF. The CDR3 nucleotides read TGTGCCAGCAGTGAATCTGCCTACGAGCAGTACTTC.

The count of this clone is one. The genes are TRBV7-9 and TRBJ2-7, with a tentative D call TRBD1 (6 bases). The V gene lost 5 bases and the J gene lost 6 bases, with 14 bases spanning the gap. This CDR3 has 13 residues. Germline V gives CDR1 SEHNR, CDR2 FQNEAQ (reference sequence). The CDR3 here is CASSPTDSGEQYF. Written as DNA, the CDR3 is TGTGCCAGCAGCCCAACGGACAGTGGCGAGCAGTACTTC.

The chain employs TRBV29-1 and TRBJ1-5, with D tentatively TRBD1 (5 bases). Germline assignment: CDR1 SQVTM and CDR2 ANQGSEA. The CDR3 is 16 amino acids. The ends were cut back, 8 bases at V and 4 bases at J, with 24 bases in the middle. The CDR3 reads CSLPCSRDCRNQPQHF. The CDR3 nucleotides are TGCAGCTTACCTTGCTCTCGGGACTGCCGGAATCAGCCCCAGCATTTT.

In its sample, this clone was seen a few times. The rearrangement links TRBV7-9 to TRBJ1-2; D is ambiguous. The CDR3 consists of 15 residues. Germline values: CDR1 SEHNR, CDR2 FQNEAQ (reference sequence). Trimming took off 6 bases at V and 0 bases at J, with 14 bases between the two ends. The CDR3 DNA is TGTGCCAGCAGGGACGGAGGCGGTCCTAACTATGGCTACACCTTC. Residues: CASRDGGGPNYGYTF.

The V call is TRBV7-9, the J call TRBJ1-1, with 12 bases aligning to TRBD1. V was clipped by 7 bases and J by 4 bases; unmatched bases: 13. Germline V gives CDR1 SEHNR, CDR2 FQNEAQ (reference sequence). The CDR3 consists of 17 residues. The CDR3 loop is CASTVLRDRGLSTEAFF. CDR3 nucleotide sequence: TGTGCCAGCACCGTACTCCGGGACAGGGGGCTCAGCACTGAAGCTTTCTTT. Drawing the rest from reference TRBV7-9 and TRBJ1-1, the complete variable domain is DTGVSQNPRHKITKRGQNVTFRCDPISEHNRLYWYRQTLGQGPEFLTYFQNEAQLEKSRLLSDRFSAERPKGSFSTLEIQRTEQGDSAMYLCASTVLRDRGLSTEAFFGQGTRLTVV.

The chain combines TRBV7-9 with TRBJ2-6, with D tentatively TRBD1 (6 bases). The CDR3 runs to 18 residues. Trimming removed 5 bases from V and 0 bases from J, with 17 bases in between. Germline V lookup: CDR1 SEHNR, CDR2 FQNEAQ (reference sequence). CDR3 in amino acids: CASSPRAGASSGANVLTF. DNA of the CDR3: TGTGCCAGCAGCCCTCGGGCAGGGGCCAGCTCTGGGGCCAACGTCCTGACTTTC.

The CDR3 is CASAIANEQFF. The CDR3 bases are TGCGCCAGCGCTATAGCCAATGAGCAGTTCTTC. This rearrangement joins TRBV10-2 to TRBJ2-1; D gene unclear. With 8 bases removed from V and 6 bases from J, the gap between germline ends came to 8 bases. This CDR3 is built from 11 residues. Germline V gene data show CDR1 as WSHSY and CDR2 as SAAADI.

This chain uses TRBV9 with TRBJ2-1, with a possible D match to TRBD2 (5 bases). Trimming removed 1 base at V and 4 bases at J, with 12 bases between. Germline assignment: CDR1 SGDLS and CDR2 YYNGEE. This CDR3 is 15 amino acids long. The CDR3 loop reads CASSVMGGSYNEQFF. The CDR3 DNA reads TGTGCCAGCAGCGTAATGGGTGGGAGTTACAATGAGCAGTTCTTC.

J is TRBJ1-2 and V is TRBV10-3; D is possibly TRBD1 (6 bases). Germline V gene sequence: CDR1 ENHRY, CDR2 SYGVKD. The CDR3 has 17 amino acids. Trimming removed 5 bases at V and 1 base at J, with 20 bases between. This chain's CDR3 is CAISPFYSDRVNYGYTF. The CDR3 DNA sequence: TGTGCCATCAGTCCTTTTTATTCGGACAGAGTTAACTATGGCTACACCTTC.

This sequence joins TRBV19 and TRBJ1-2; D not certain. V lost 4 bases and J 4 bases, leaving 16 bases between the germline ends. Germline V gene data show CDR1 as LNHDA and CDR2 as SQIVND (reference sequence). This CDR3 is 15 amino acids long. Here the CDR3 DNA reads TGTGCCAGTAGTACCGCCGCCGGGAGACTCTATGGCTACACCTTC. Translating it yields CASSTAAGRLYGYTF.

This clone was counted a single time. The chain employs TRBV18 and TRBJ1-2; unclear D gene. The germline V gene encodes CDR1 KGHSH and CDR2 LQKENI. The ends were cut back, 2 bases at V and 7 bases at J, with 11 bases in the middle. The CDR3 sequence is 13 residues long. The CDR3 reads CASSPFEESGYTF. Here the CDR3 DNA reads TGTGCCAGCTCACCATTTGAGGAGAGTGGCTACACCTTC.

The chain is built from TRBV7-2 and TRBJ2-3; no reliable D call. Germline assignment: CDR1 SGHTA and CDR2 FQGNSA. This CDR3 has 12 residues. V lost 3 bases and J lost 7, with 8 bases in between. For the CDR3, the DNA is TGTGCCAGCAGCTTCCCCGTAAATACGCAGTATTTT. Translation: CASSFPVNTQYF.